This T cell receptor beta chain was sequenced in a study of cytomegalovirus exposure and HLA in healthy donors. For this clone: Its specificity is unknown.

The CDR3 consists of 15 residues. Germline CDR1 is MNHEY and CDR2 is SMNVEV (reference sequence). V lost 7 bases to trimming and J lost 5 bases; unmatched junction nucleotides: 13. TCRdb's table, derived via immunoSEQ multiplex PCR, lists solely in-frame clones and lacks some. The sample consists of some 64,000 clones, 95% to 98% of them appearing once. Study-wide results and limits: There were a few CMV-associated chains whose specificity for CMV antigens was confirmed in vitro. The tendency of first-cohort TCR clusters to co-occur in the approximately 110 validation repertoires was identified by a subsequent analysis. Most TCR sequences were rare, but some public TCRs occurred in many donors. The authors enumerated roughly 160 TCR beta chains as linked to cytomegalovirus.

This sequence was found in a woman aged 18-29 years in good health and CMV-seropositive. This chain uses TRBV27 with TRBJ2-5, with TRBD2 matching over 7 bases. Sequences were obtained from PBMCs. The CDR3 DNA is TGTGCCAGCAATGGTAGCGGGCGATCAGAGGAGACCCAGTACTTC. Its translation is CASNGSGRSEETQYF.